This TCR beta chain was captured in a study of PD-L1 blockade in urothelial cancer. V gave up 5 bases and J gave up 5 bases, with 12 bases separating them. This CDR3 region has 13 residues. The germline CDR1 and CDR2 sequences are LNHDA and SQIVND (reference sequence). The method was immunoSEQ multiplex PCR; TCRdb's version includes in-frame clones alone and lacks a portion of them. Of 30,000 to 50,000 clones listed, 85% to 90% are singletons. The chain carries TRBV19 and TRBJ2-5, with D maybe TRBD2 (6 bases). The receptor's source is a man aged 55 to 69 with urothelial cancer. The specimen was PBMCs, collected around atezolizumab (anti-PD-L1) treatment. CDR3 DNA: TGTGCCAGTAGTGTCCGGGACTCGGAGACCCAGTACTTC. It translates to CASSVRDSETQYF.